These T cell receptor beta chains were read from a single sample in a study of regulatory T cells in long-lasting Graves disease. TCRdb reprocessed the multiplex PCR reads with MiXCR, giving one entry per CDR3 protein. Among about 660,000 distinct CDR3 sequences listed, approximately 29% were seen once. The sequenced sample was peripheral blood mononuclear cells (PBMCs), obtained when the disease was refractory, from a patient treated with antithyroid drugs. These TCRs come from a female donor with Graves disease. CDR3s include the opening cysteine and the closing phenylalanine or tryptophan. The D gene is left open where the match is weak. Rows give clone size only sometimes, using once, few, many, or a class for an expanded clone.

J gene: TRBJ2-5; D gene: -; clone size: few; CDR3 length: 15; V gene: TRBV11-3; CDR3 DNA: TGTGCCAGCAGCTTAGACGGGGACAACCAAGAGACCCAGTACTTC; CDR3 protein: CASSLDGDNQETQYF
J gene: TRBJ2-6; D gene: TRBD1; clone size: few; CDR3 length: 18; V gene: TRBV12-3/TRBV12-4; CDR3 DNA: TGTGCCAGCAGTTTATCAGGGGGCTACACCTCTGGGGCCAACGTCCTGACTTTC; CDR3 protein: CASSLSGGYTSGANVLTF
J gene: TRBJ1-4; D gene: TRBD1; clone size: -; CDR3 length: 17; V gene: TRBV15; CDR3 DNA: TGTGCCACCAGCAGATTTGGACAGGGTAGAGCTAATGAAAAACTGTTTTTT; CDR3 protein: CATSRFGQGRANEKLFF
J gene: TRBJ1-2; D gene: -; clone size: -; CDR3 length: 15; V gene: TRBV19; CDR3 DNA: TGTGCCAGTAGGTGGATTGAAGGGAGGTATTATGGCTACACCTTC; CDR3 protein: CASRWIEGRYYGYTF
J gene: TRBJ2-7; D gene: TRBD2; clone size: many; CDR3 length: 15; V gene: TRBV2; CDR3 DNA: TGTGCCAGCAGTGTAGAACTAGCGCAAGAAAACGAGCAGTACTTC; CDR3 protein: CASSVELAQENEQYF
J gene: TRBJ1-2; D gene: TRBD1; clone size: few; CDR3 length: 15; V gene: TRBV10-3; CDR3 DNA: TGTGCCATCAGTGAACCGACAGGGGGCTTGGATGGCTACACCTTC; CDR3 protein: CAISEPTGGLDGYTF
J gene: TRBJ1-1; D gene: -; clone size: -; CDR3 length: 13; V gene: TRBV6-1; CDR3 DNA: TGTGCCAGCAATCTAGGTAAACGAACTGAAGCTTTCTTT; CDR3 protein: CASNLGKRTEAFF
J gene: TRBJ1-2; D gene: -; clone size: -; CDR3 length: 13; V gene: TRBV6-2/TRBV6-3; CDR3 DNA: TGTGCCAGCAGGGGCAGGGAGTCGAAGGGCTACACCTTC; CDR3 protein: CASRGRESKGYTF
J gene: TRBJ1-4; D gene: -; clone size: -; CDR3 length: 11; V gene: TRBV25-1; CDR3 DNA: TGTGCCAGCAGTGAGGAAAGAAAACTGTTTTTT; CDR3 protein: CASSEERKLFF
J gene: TRBJ2-7; D gene: TRBD2; clone size: many; CDR3 length: 16; V gene: TRBV12-3/TRBV12-4; CDR3 DNA: TGTGCCAGCAGTTTAGCGCTGGCTAGCGGGAGCTACGAGCAGTACTTC; CDR3 protein: CASSLALASGSYEQYF
J gene: TRBJ1-2; D gene: -; clone size: -; CDR3 length: 13; V gene: TRBV12-3/TRBV12-4; CDR3 DNA: TGTGCCAGCTCCGCCGCGAGGGGAGGGGGCTACACCTTC; CDR3 protein: CASSAARGGGYTF
J gene: TRBJ2-7; D gene: -; clone size: few; CDR3 length: 12; V gene: TRBV30; CDR3 DNA: TGTGCCTGGAGTGTGGGTACATACGAGCAGTACTTC; CDR3 protein: CAWSVGTYEQYF
J gene: TRBJ2-7; D gene: -; clone size: -; CDR3 length: 15; V gene: TRBV7-9; CDR3 DNA: TGTGCCAGCAGCTTCGGACAGACAAAGGGCTACGAGCAGTACTTC; CDR3 protein: CASSFGQTKGYEQYF
J gene: TRBJ2-7; D gene: -; clone size: few; CDR3 length: 14; V gene: TRBV27; CDR3 DNA: TGTGCCAGCAGCCCGAGGGGAAGCTCCTACGAGCAGTACTTC; CDR3 protein: CASSPRGSSYEQYF
J gene: TRBJ2-5; D gene: TRBD1; clone size: few; CDR3 length: 16; V gene: TRBV27; CDR3 DNA: TGTGCCAGCAGAGCCGGGACAGGGCATCGACGGGAGACCCAGTACTTC; CDR3 protein: CASRAGTGHRRETQYF
J gene: TRBJ1-2; D gene: -; clone size: few; CDR3 length: 13; V gene: TRBV19; CDR3 DNA: TGTGCCAGTAGTGCGAGAACAGGGCTTGGCTACACCTTC; CDR3 protein: CASSARTGLGYTF
J gene: TRBJ2-2; D gene: -; clone size: -; CDR3 length: 12; V gene: TRBV29-1; CDR3 DNA: TGCAGCGTTGAAAGGGGGGCCGGGGAGCTGTTTTTT; CDR3 protein: CSVERGAGELFF
J gene: TRBJ2-5; D gene: TRBD2; clone size: many; CDR3 length: 16; V gene: TRBV11-2; CDR3 DNA: TGTGCCAGCAGCTTCCGGACCGGGACTAGCGTGGAGACCCAGTACTTC; CDR3 protein: CASSFRTGTSVETQYF
J gene: TRBJ1-1; D gene: -; clone size: -; CDR3 length: 17; V gene: TRBV12-3/TRBV12-4; CDR3 DNA: TGTGCCAGCAGTTTAGCGGGTGGTTTTGGTGGAGACACTGAAGCTTTCTTT; CDR3 protein: CASSLAGGFGGDTEAFF
J gene: TRBJ2-3; D gene: TRBD2; clone size: -; CDR3 length: 13; V gene: TRBV2; CDR3 DNA: TGTGCCAGCGGTGCGGGAGTGGCAGATACGCAGTATTTT; CDR3 protein: CASGAGVADTQYF
J gene: TRBJ1-1; D gene: -; clone size: many; CDR3 length: 12; V gene: TRBV12-3/TRBV12-4; CDR3 DNA: TGTGCCAGCAGGCGGGGGAACACTGAAGCTTTCTTT; CDR3 protein: CASRRGNTEAFF
J gene: TRBJ2-1; D gene: -; clone size: many; CDR3 length: 17; V gene: TRBV20-1; CDR3 DNA: TGCAGTGCTAGGGCGTACCGCAGGGGAGGGTCCTACAATGAGCAGTTCTTC; CDR3 protein: CSARAYRRGGSYNEQFF
J gene: TRBJ1-2; D gene: -; clone size: once; CDR3 length: 15; V gene: TRBV9; CDR3 DNA: TGTGCCAGCAGCGTAGAGTCGGGGGCTCGGTATGGCTACACCTTC; CDR3 protein: CASSVESGARYGYTF
J gene: TRBJ2-7; D gene: TRBD2; clone size: -; CDR3 length: 18; V gene: TRBV27; CDR3 DNA: TGTGCCAGCACCCTCCTACCGGGACTAGCGGGGCGCTCCTACGAGCAGTACTTC; CDR3 protein: CASTLLPGLAGRSYEQYF
J gene: TRBJ1-2; D gene: -; clone size: few; CDR3 length: 13; V gene: TRBV7-9; CDR3 DNA: TGTGCCAGCAGCTTAGCCCCCTCCGGGGCTGGGATCTTC; CDR3 protein: CASSLAPSGAGIF
J gene: TRBJ1-2; D gene: TRBD1; clone size: -; CDR3 length: 11; V gene: TRBV6-1; CDR3 DNA: TGTGCCAGCTTCCAGGGGGGAGGCTACACCTTC; CDR3 protein: CASFQGGGYTF
J gene: TRBJ1-1; D gene: -; clone size: many; CDR3 length: 13; V gene: TRBV28; CDR3 DNA: TGTGCCAGCAGCTTAGGGGGTCGGACTGAAGCTTTCTTT; CDR3 protein: CASSLGGRTEAFF
J gene: TRBJ2-3; D gene: -; clone size: -; CDR3 length: 12; V gene: TRBV6-2/TRBV6-3; CDR3 DNA: TGTGCCAGCAGTTTGGGGGCAGGGACGCAGTATTTT; CDR3 protein: CASSLGAGTQYF
J gene: TRBJ2-5; D gene: -; clone size: few; CDR3 length: 13; V gene: TRBV11-2; CDR3 DNA: TGTGCCAGCAGCCAAACTCGTCCAGAGACCCAGTACTTC; CDR3 protein: CASSQTRPETQYF
J gene: TRBJ2-3; D gene: TRBD1; clone size: once; CDR3 length: 15; V gene: TRBV7-6; CDR3 DNA: TGTGCCAGCAGCTTAGACAGGGGGCGTGCAGATACGCAGTATTTT; CDR3 protein: CASSLDRGRADTQYF
J gene: TRBJ2-5; D gene: -; clone size: -; CDR3 length: 13; V gene: TRBV29-1; CDR3 DNA: TGCAGCGTTGAGGGTCAGGGGCCGGAGACCCAGTACTTC; CDR3 protein: CSVEGQGPETQYF
J gene: TRBJ2-5; D gene: -; clone size: many; CDR3 length: 16; V gene: TRBV28; CDR3 DNA: TGTGCCAGCAGTCAACCATTGGGGGGAGTGGGAGAGACCCAGTACTTC; CDR3 protein: CASSQPLGGVGETQYF
J gene: TRBJ2-1; D gene: TRBD2; clone size: -; CDR3 length: 15; V gene: TRBV28; CDR3 DNA: TGTGCCAGCAGCCAGAATAGCGGGAGCTACAATGAGCAGTTCTTC; CDR3 protein: CASSQNSGSYNEQFF
J gene: TRBJ1-4; D gene: -; clone size: few; CDR3 length: 14; V gene: TRBV28; CDR3 DNA: TGTGCCAGCAGTTTATGGTCAACTAATGAAAAACTGTTTTTT; CDR3 protein: CASSLWSTNEKLFF
J gene: TRBJ1-5; D gene: -; clone size: few; CDR3 length: 16; V gene: TRBV6-1; CDR3 DNA: TGTGCCAGCAGTGAGGTGATCTGGGGCGGCAATCAGCCCCAGCATTTT; CDR3 protein: CASSEVIWGGNQPQHF
J gene: TRBJ1-3; D gene: -; clone size: few; CDR3 length: 11; V gene: TRBV6-1; CDR3 DNA: TGTGCCAGCAGTACGGGAAACACCATATATTTT; CDR3 protein: CASSTGNTIYF
J gene: TRBJ2-3; D gene: TRBD2; clone size: few; CDR3 length: 14; V gene: TRBV6-4; CDR3 DNA: TGTGCCAGCGGTTCTAGCGGGAGTACAGATACGCAGTATTTT; CDR3 protein: CASGSSGSTDTQYF
J gene: TRBJ2-7; D gene: -; clone size: few; CDR3 length: 12; V gene: TRBV2; CDR3 DNA: TGTGCCAGCAAGGGGGGCGCAGGCGAGCAGTACTTC; CDR3 protein: CASKGGAGEQYF
J gene: TRBJ1-2; D gene: -; clone size: -; CDR3 length: 16; V gene: TRBV6-5; CDR3 DNA: TGTGCCAGCAGTTACGGACCGGGGGAAGGCCCCTATGGCTACACCTTC; CDR3 protein: CASSYGPGEGPYGYTF
J gene: TRBJ1-4; D gene: TRBD1; clone size: many; CDR3 length: 14; V gene: TRBV2; CDR3 DNA: TGTGCCAGCAGAGGACAGGGGGGAGGAGAAAAACTGTTTTTT; CDR3 protein: CASRGQGGGEKLFF
J gene: TRBJ1-5; D gene: -; clone size: many; CDR3 length: 14; V gene: TRBV12-3/TRBV12-4; CDR3 DNA: TGTGCCAGCAGTTTACGACTGACGGATCAGCCCCAGCATTTT; CDR3 protein: CASSLRLTDQPQHF
J gene: TRBJ1-1; D gene: -; clone size: few; CDR3 length: 16; V gene: TRBV11-2; CDR3 DNA: TGTGCCAGCAGCTTAGTCCCCTCCGAAATGAACACTGAAGCTTTCTTT; CDR3 protein: CASSLVPSEMNTEAFF
J gene: TRBJ2-7; D gene: TRBD1; clone size: many; CDR3 length: 16; V gene: TRBV28; CDR3 DNA: TGTGCCAGCAGTTTCCGGGACAGGGGCTTACGTAGGGAGCAGTACTTC; CDR3 protein: CASSFRDRGLRREQYF
J gene: TRBJ2-2; D gene: -; clone size: -; CDR3 length: 18; V gene: TRBV24-1; CDR3 DNA: TGTGCCACCAGTGATTCGACCTCAAGGGGGGGGGTCACCGGGGAGCTGTTTTTT; CDR3 protein: CATSDSTSRGGVTGELFF
J gene: TRBJ1-2; D gene: -; clone size: many; CDR3 length: 13; V gene: TRBV28; CDR3 DNA: TGTGCCAGCAAGATTTATGGGAACTATGGCTACACCTTC; CDR3 protein: CASKIYGNYGYTF
J gene: TRBJ2-7; D gene: TRBD1; clone size: few; CDR3 length: 14; V gene: TRBV6-1; CDR3 DNA: TGTGCCAGCAGGGGACAGGGGCCATCCTACGAGCAGTACTTC; CDR3 protein: CASRGQGPSYEQYF
J gene: TRBJ1-1; D gene: TRBD1; clone size: few; CDR3 length: 14; V gene: TRBV12-3/TRBV12-4; CDR3 DNA: TGTGCCAGCACCTTAGGACAGGTCGGTTCTGAAGCTTTCTTT; CDR3 protein: CASTLGQVGSEAFF
J gene: TRBJ1-2; D gene: -; clone size: few; CDR3 length: 13; V gene: TRBV20-1; CDR3 DNA: TGCAGTGCTTCGCGAGGGGATAACTATGGCTACACCTTC; CDR3 protein: CSASRGDNYGYTF
J gene: TRBJ1-4; D gene: -; clone size: -; CDR3 length: 11; V gene: TRBV29-1; CDR3 DNA: TGCAGCGCTATCGGGGATGAAAAACTGTTTTTT; CDR3 protein: CSAIGDEKLFF
J gene: TRBJ1-5; D gene: TRBD1; clone size: few; CDR3 length: 15; V gene: TRBV5-1; CDR3 DNA: TGCGCCAGCAGCTTGGAGGGACAGCACAATCAGCCCCAGCATTTT; CDR3 protein: CASSLEGQHNQPQHF